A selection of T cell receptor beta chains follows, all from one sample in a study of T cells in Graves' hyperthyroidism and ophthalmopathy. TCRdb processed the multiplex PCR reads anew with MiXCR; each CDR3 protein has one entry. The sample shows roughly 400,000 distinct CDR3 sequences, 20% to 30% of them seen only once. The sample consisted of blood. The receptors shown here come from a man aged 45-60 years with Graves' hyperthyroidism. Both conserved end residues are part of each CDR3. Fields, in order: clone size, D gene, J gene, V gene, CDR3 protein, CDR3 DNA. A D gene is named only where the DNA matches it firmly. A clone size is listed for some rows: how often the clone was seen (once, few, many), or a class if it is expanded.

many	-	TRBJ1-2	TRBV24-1	CATTGTANEGYTF	TGTGCCACCACCGGAACAGCCAATGAGGGCTACACCTTC
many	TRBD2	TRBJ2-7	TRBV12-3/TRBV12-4	CASRTSSGRQVYEQYF	TGTGCCAGCAGGACCTCTAGCGGGAGACAGGTCTACGAGCAGTACTTC
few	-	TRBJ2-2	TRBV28	CASMSSGTGELFF	TGTGCCAGCATGAGCTCGGGGACCGGGGAGCTGTTTTTT
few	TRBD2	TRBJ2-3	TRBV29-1	CSVQRLAPSTDTQYF	TGCAGCGTGCAACGACTAGCGCCTAGCACAGATACGCAGTATTTT
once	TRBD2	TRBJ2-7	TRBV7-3	CASTPAGEGSAVQYF	TGTGCCAGCACCCCTGCGGGAGAAGGTAGTGCCGTGCAGTACTTC
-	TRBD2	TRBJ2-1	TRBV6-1	CASRSGRYNEQFF	TGTGCCAGCAGGAGCGGGAGGTACAATGAGCAGTTCTTC
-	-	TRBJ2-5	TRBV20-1	CSARGGNQETQYF	TGCAGTGCGAGGGGCGGGAACCAAGAGACCCAGTACTTC
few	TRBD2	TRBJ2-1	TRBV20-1	CSARVGGSGHEQFF	TGCAGTGCTAGAGTTGGCGGGAGTGGGCATGAGCAGTTCTTC
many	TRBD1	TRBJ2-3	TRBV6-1	CASSRGTGNVVDTQYF	TGTGCCAGCAGTAGAGGGACAGGCAACGTGGTGGATACGCAGTATTTT
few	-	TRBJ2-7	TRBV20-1	CSARSREGYEQYF	TGCAGTGCTAGATCCCGGGAAGGCTACGAGCAGTACTTC
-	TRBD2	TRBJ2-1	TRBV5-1	CASSAGLALNEQFF	TGCGCCAGCAGCGCAGGACTAGCGTTGAATGAGCAGTTCTTC
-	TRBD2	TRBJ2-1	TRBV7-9	CASSILAGEQFF	TGTGCCAGCAGCATCCTAGCGGGTGAGCAGTTCTTC
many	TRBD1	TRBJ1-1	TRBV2	CASSEGTGGTEAFF	TGTGCCAGCAGTGAAGGGACAGGGGGCACTGAAGCTTTCTTT
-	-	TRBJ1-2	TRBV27	CASSAYIRDPYGYTF	TGTGCCAGCAGTGCCTACATCCGGGACCCCTATGGCTACACCTTC
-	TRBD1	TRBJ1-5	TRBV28	CASRRQGSNQPRHF	TGTGCCAGCAGGCGACAGGGGAGCAATCAGCCCCGGCATTTT
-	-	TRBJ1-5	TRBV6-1	CASSEISGGNQPQHF	TGTGCCAGCAGTGAAATTAGTGGGGGTAATCAGCCCCAGCATTTT
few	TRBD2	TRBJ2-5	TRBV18	CASSPTALRAGKEETQYF	TGTGCCAGCTCACCAACGGCTTTACGAGCGGGAAAAGAAGAGACCCAGTACTTC
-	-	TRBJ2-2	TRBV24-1	CATSDWKGAGELFF	TGTGCCACCAGTGATTGGAAGGGGGCCGGGGAGCTGTTTTTT
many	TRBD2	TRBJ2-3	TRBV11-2	CASSPLAGGRTDTQYF	TGTGCCAGCAGCCCCTTAGCGGGAGGGCGGACAGATACGCAGTATTTT
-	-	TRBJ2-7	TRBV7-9	CASSLPGGAYEQYF	TGTGCCAGCAGCCTCCCGGGCGGAGCTTACGAGCAGTACTTC
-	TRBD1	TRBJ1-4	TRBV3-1	CASSQARTGGVKLFF	TGTGCCAGCAGCCAAGCGAGGACAGGAGGAGTAAAACTGTTTTTT
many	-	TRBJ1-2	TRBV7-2	CASSEQGRYGYTF	TGTGCCAGCAGCGAACAGGGAAGGTATGGCTACACCTTC
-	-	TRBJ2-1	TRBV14	CASSRGSWGRSSYNEQFF	TGTGCCAGCAGCCGGGGTAGCTGGGGACGTAGCTCCTACAATGAGCAGTTCTTC
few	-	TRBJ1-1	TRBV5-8	CASSEETGRTEAFF	TGTGCCAGCAGCGAGGAAACAGGGCGAACTGAAGCTTTCTTT
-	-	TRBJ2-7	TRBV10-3	CAISEGTYEQYF	TGTGCCATCAGTGAGGGAACCTACGAGCAGTACTTC
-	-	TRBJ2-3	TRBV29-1	CSVLRGGLTDTQYF	TGCAGCGTCCTTCGAGGCGGCCTCACAGATACGCAGTATTTT
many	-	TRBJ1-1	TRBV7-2	CASSLRHPSLNTEAFF	TGTGCCAGCAGCCTAAGACACCCAAGTTTGAACACTGAAGCTTTCTTT
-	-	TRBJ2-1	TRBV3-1	CASRQNQGNEQFF	TGTGCCAGCCGCCAAAATCAGGGCAATGAGCAGTTCTTC
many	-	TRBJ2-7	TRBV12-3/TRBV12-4	CASSFFRGGKVDEQYF	TGTGCCAGCAGTTTCTTCAGAGGGGGGAAAGTTGACGAGCAGTACTTC
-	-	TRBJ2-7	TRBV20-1	CSAREARGAYNEQYF	TGCAGTGCTAGAGAGGCCCGGGGCGCCTACAATGAGCAGTACTTC
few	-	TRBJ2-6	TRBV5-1	CASSLDMGAGANVLTF	TGCGCCAGCAGCTTGGACATGGGCGCTGGGGCCAACGTCCTGACTTTC
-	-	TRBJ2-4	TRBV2	CASRFRDGGKNIQYF	TGTGCCAGCAGATTCCGGGACGGGGGAAAAAACATTCAGTACTTC
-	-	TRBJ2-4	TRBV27	CASSFLRDKNIQYF	TGTGCCAGCAGCTTCCTTCGGGACAAAAACATTCAGTACTTC
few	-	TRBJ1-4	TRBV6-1	CASSEAVRTLTSEKLFF	TGTGCCAGCAGTGAAGCGGTACGGACGCTAACCAGCGAAAAACTGTTTTTT
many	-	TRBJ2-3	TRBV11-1	CASSRRGSRTDTQYF	TGTGCCAGCAGCCGACGAGGGAGCAGGACAGATACGCAGTATTTT
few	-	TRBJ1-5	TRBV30	CAWSVDSNQPQHF	TGTGCCTGGAGTGTGGATAGCAATCAGCCCCAGCATTTT
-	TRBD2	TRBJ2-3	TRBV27	CASSSRLASSTDTQYF	TGTGCCAGCAGTTCCAGACTAGCTTCTAGCACAGATACGCAGTATTTT
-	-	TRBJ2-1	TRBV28	CASSTPGEGFYNEQFF	TGTGCCAGCAGTACCCCAGGGGAGGGTTTTTACAATGAGCAGTTCTTC
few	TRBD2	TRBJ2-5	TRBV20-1	CSASGLARSETQYF	TGCAGTGCTTCGGGACTAGCGAGGTCCGAGACCCAGTACTTC
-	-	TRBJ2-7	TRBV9	CASSVDPGPAYEQYF	TGTGCCAGCAGCGTAGATCCAGGACCCGCCTACGAGCAGTACTTC
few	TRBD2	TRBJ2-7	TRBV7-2	CASSELAGAEQYF	TGTGCCAGCAGCGAATTAGCGGGAGCCGAGCAGTACTTC
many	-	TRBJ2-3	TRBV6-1	CASSRVRSTDTQYF	TGTGCCAGCAGTAGGGTCAGAAGCACAGATACGCAGTATTTT
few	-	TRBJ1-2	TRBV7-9	CASSYDGSGGYTF	TGTGCCAGCAGCTATGACGGTTCCGGCGGCTACACCTTC
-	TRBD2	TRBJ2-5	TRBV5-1	CASSSGVAGGLETQYF	TGCGCCAGCAGCTCCGGAGTAGCGGGAGGGCTAGAGACCCAGTACTTC
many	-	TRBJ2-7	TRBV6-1	CASSQNYEQYF	TGTGCCAGCAGTCAGAACTACGAGCAGTACTTC
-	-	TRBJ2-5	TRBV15	CATSSGRGEETQYF	TGTGCCACCAGTAGCGGCCGAGGGGAAGAGACCCAGTACTTC
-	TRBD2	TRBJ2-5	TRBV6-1	CASRDLAGGWTQYF	TGTGCCAGCAGAGATCTAGCGGGAGGTTGGACCCAGTACTTC
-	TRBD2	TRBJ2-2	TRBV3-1	CANSQGSSGSPGELFF	TGTGCCAACAGCCAAGGTAGTAGCGGGAGCCCCGGGGAGCTGTTTTTT